A selection of T cell receptor beta chains follows, all from one sample in a study of blood T cell repertoires in COVID-19. Measured with immunoSEQ multiplex PCR; TCRdb has only the in-frame clones, and not every one. The sample consists of around 120,000 clones, 90% of them appearing once. Material for sequencing was peripheral blood. These receptors were obtained from an older woman with COVID-19, enrolled during active disease. CDR3s include the opening cysteine and the closing phenylalanine or tryptophan. A D gene is named only where the DNA matches it firmly. Rows give clone size only sometimes, using once, few, many, or a class for an expanded clone.

J gene	V gene	clone size	D gene	CDR3 DNA	CDR3 protein
TRBJ1-1	TRBV19	few	.	TGTGCCAGTAGTATACGGCGGGGGCAGGGCGACACTGAAGCTTTCTTT	CASSIRRGQGDTEAFF
TRBJ1-5	TRBV6-5	.	TRBD1	TGTGCCAGCAACCCCGGGACAGGGTCGGATCAGCCCCAGCATTTT	CASNPGTGSDQPQHF
TRBJ2-1	TRBV5-1	.	TRBD1	TGCGCCAGCTCCGGGACAGGGGGCCTTAATGAGCAGTTCTTC	CASSGTGGLNEQFF
TRBJ1-4	TRBV9	.	TRBD1	TGTGCCAGCAGCGCGGACAGGGGAAGCCTTAATGAAAAACTGTTTTTT	CASSADRGSLNEKLFF
TRBJ1-3	TRBV6-5	.	.	TGTGCCAGCAGTTACGGGAGGGGAGGAAACACCATATATTTT	CASSYGRGGNTIYF
TRBJ1-5	TRBV7-8	.	.	TGTGCCAGCAGCCGGTTATTAGATAATCAGCCCCAGCATTTT	CASSRLLDNQPQHF
TRBJ1-2	TRBV6-2/TRBV6-3	few	.	TGTGCCAGCAGTTCATCGCGACAGCTAGATTCCTATGGCTACACCTTC	CASSSSRQLDSYGYTF
TRBJ2-7	TRBV11-2	.	TRBD1	TGTGCCAGCAGTTCCGGGACAGGGTCCTCCTACGAGCAGTACTTC	CASSSGTGSSYEQYF
TRBJ1-1	TRBV7-3	few	.	TGTGCCAGCAGTCCGACAGGCAACACTGAAGCTTTCTTT	CASSPTGNTEAFF
TRBJ1-1	TRBV27	.	TRBD1	TGTGCCAGCAGTCCCCCGACAGGGTTTGCTTTCTTT	CASSPPTGFAFF
TRBJ2-5	TRBV7-9	.	TRBD1	TGTGCCAGCAGCAAAAGGGACAGCCCGCATGGAGAGACCCAGTACTTC	CASSKRDSPHGETQYF
TRBJ1-2	TRBV15	once	.	TGTGCCACCAGCAGAGGGGGGGGCTATGGCTACACCTTC	CATSRGGGYGYTF
TRBJ1-1	TRBV12-3/TRBV12-4	.	.	TGTGCCAGCAGTTTTATCGAGGCCTCGGAGGCTTTCTTT	CASSFIEASEAFF
TRBJ1-2	TRBV5-4	.	.	TGTGCCAGCAGCTTTTTTCAGGGGTACTATGGCTACACCTTC	CASSFFQGYYGYTF
TRBJ1-1	TRBV4-3	once	TRBD1	TGCGCCAGCAGCCAAGATATACCCCGGGACAGGGGGAACACTGAAGCTTTCTTT	CASSQDIPRDRGNTEAFF
TRBJ2-1	TRBV7-9	.	TRBD1	TGTGCCAGCAGCGACAGGGGGGGATACAATGAGCAGTTCTTC	CASSDRGGYNEQFF
TRBJ2-1	TRBV9	once	.	TGTGCCAGCAGCGGTGGGGGCGGTCGCTCCTACAATGAGCAGTTCTTC	CASSGGGGRSYNEQFF
TRBJ2-1	TRBV5-4	.	.	TGTGCCAGCAGCTTGGTCGTCGGCAATGAGCAGTTCTTC	CASSLVVGNEQFF
TRBJ1-5	TRBV6-5	.	.	TGTGCCAGCAGTTACTCAGGGGGTAGCAATCAGCCCCAGCATTTT	CASSYSGGSNQPQHF
TRBJ2-3	TRBV27	once	TRBD2	TGTGCCAGCACCGAGAGACTAGCGGGGGGCACAGATACGCAGTATTTT	CASTERLAGGTDTQYF
TRBJ2-6	TRBV19	.	.	TGTGCCAGTAGTGAGGCACGACTCTCTGGGGCCAACGTCCTGACTTTC	CASSEARLSGANVLTF
TRBJ2-1	TRBV25-1	.	TRBD2	TGTGCCAGCAGTGAATTTTGGGGGGGTAACCACAATGAGCAGTTCTTC	CASSEFWGGNHNEQFF
TRBJ2-5	TRBV4-2	once	TRBD2	TGTGCCAGCAGCTCACCGGTGGCGGGGGGACACCAAGAGACCCAGTACTTC	CASSSPVAGGHQETQYF
TRBJ1-2	TRBV7-2	.	.	TGTGCCAGCAGGTCTAGTTTGGCGGGGGTTAGCACCTTC	CASRSSLAGVSTF
TRBJ1-1	TRBV7-2	.	.	TGTGCCAGCAGCCTCAGATATACCAACACTGAAGCTTTCTTT	CASSLRYTNTEAFF
TRBJ1-5	TRBV6-2/TRBV6-3	.	.	TGTGCCAGCAGTTTTGTCGACAGTAATCAGCCCCAGCATTTT	CASSFVDSNQPQHF
TRBJ1-6	TRBV6-5	once	.	TGTGCCAGCAGGGCCATACAGGCCGGGAATTCACCCCTCCACTTT	CASRAIQAGNSPLHF
TRBJ2-5	TRBV12-3/TRBV12-4	.	.	TGTGCCAGCAGTATTAACTCAGGGGAGACCCAGTACTTC	CASSINSGETQYF
TRBJ2-2	TRBV6-5	.	TRBD2	TGTGCCAGCAGTTACAACAGCGGGGGGCTGGCCGGGGAGCTGTTTTTT	CASSYNSGGLAGELFF
TRBJ1-3	TRBV9	.	TRBD1	TGTGCCAGCAGCACGCAGACAGGGGGCGGAAACACCATATATTTT	CASSTQTGGGNTIYF
TRBJ2-2	TRBV5-1	.	.	TGCGCCAGCAGCTGGGAAGGGGGTAACACCGGGGAGCTGTTTTTT	CASSWEGGNTGELFF
TRBJ2-7	TRBV27	.	TRBD1	TGTGCCAGCAGGGACAGGGGTCAAAGCTACGAGCAGTACTTC	CASRDRGQSYEQYF
TRBJ2-3	TRBV5-1	.	TRBD2	TGCGCCAGCAGCTTTCGTCCAGCTAGCGGGGGGGCGAGTTCCGCAGATACGCAGTATTTT	CASSFRPASGGASSADTQYF
TRBJ1-1	TRBV19	.	.	TGTGCCAGTAGTATGCCCCATACGGGAGCTTTCTTT	CASSMPHTGAFF
TRBJ1-1	TRBV12-3/TRBV12-4	.	.	TGTGCCAGCAGCCTGACAGTGAACACTGAAGCTTTCTTT	CASSLTVNTEAFF
TRBJ1-5	TRBV19	.	.	TGTGCCAGTAGTATAGAAGCGGGGTTCAATCAGCCCCAGCATTTT	CASSIEAGFNQPQHF
TRBJ2-1	TRBV21-1	.	.	TGTGCCAGCAGCGGACTGATTAACAATGAGCAGTTCTTC	CASSGLINNEQFF
TRBJ2-7	TRBV7-2	.	.	TGTGCCAGCAGCTTACAGGGTATTGGGTCCTACGAGCAGTACTTC	CASSLQGIGSYEQYF
TRBJ1-2	TRBV19	.	.	TGTGCCAGTAGTATCCAGGGCAGCTACACCTTC	CASSIQGSYTF
TRBJ2-7	TRBV19	once	TRBD1	TGTGCCAGTAGTATAAACAGGGACAGCGCCTACGAGCAGTACTTC	CASSINRDSAYEQYF
TRBJ2-7	TRBV11-2	.	TRBD1	TGTGCCAGCGGACGGGACAGCTCCTACGAGCAGTACTTC	CASGRDSSYEQYF